The present TCR beta chain was sequenced within a study of T-cell reconstitution after alpha-beta-depleted transplantation in children. This clonotype was observed at least ten times. The V segment lost 4 bases and the J segment 1 base; nucleotides outside the gene matches: 2. This CDR3 is built from 13 residues. Germline V gene data show CDR1 as SQVTM and CDR2 as ANQGSEA. Unique molecular identifiers were incorporated when the TCRbeta library was constructed. A single record per CDR3 protein comes from TCRdb applying MiXCR to the PCR reads. The sample holds over 150,000 distinct CDR3 sequences; 6.3% are singletons and the top ten take 4.5%.

The V and J genes are TRBV29-1 and TRBJ2-3; the match to TRBD1 covers 7 bases. Sequencing was performed on PBMCs, taken before TCRalphabeta/CD19-depleted stem cell transplant. This clonotype was obtained from a girl under three years old with combined immunodeficiency, due to receive a stem cell transplant. This CDR3 is CSVGTGGTDTQYF. CDR3 bases: TGCAGCGTTGGGACAGGAGGCACAGATACGCAGTATTTT.